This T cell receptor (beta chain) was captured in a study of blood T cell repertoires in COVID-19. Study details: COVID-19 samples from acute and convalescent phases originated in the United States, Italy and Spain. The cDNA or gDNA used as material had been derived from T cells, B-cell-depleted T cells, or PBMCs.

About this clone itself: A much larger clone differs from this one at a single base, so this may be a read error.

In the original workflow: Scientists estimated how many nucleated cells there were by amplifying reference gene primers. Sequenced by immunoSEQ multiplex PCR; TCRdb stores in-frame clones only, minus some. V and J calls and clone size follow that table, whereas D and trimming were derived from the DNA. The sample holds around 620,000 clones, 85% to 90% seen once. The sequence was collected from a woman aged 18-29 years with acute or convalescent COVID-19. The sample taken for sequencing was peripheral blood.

CDR3 loop: CASSSDSNYGYTF. The CDR3 nucleotides are TGTGCCAGCAGCTCGGACAGTAACTATGGCTACACCTTC. The chain is built from TRBV5-4 and TRBJ1-2; TRBD1 is a possible D gene (6 bases). The V gene's germline CDR1 is SGHNT and CDR2 YYREEE (reference sequence). The CDR3 totals 13 residues. With 3 bases removed from V and 1 base from J, the gap between germline ends came to 7 bases.